Following are 28 T cell receptor beta chains from one sample sequenced in a study of cytomegalovirus exposure and HLA in healthy donors. Some clones are missing from TCRdb's copy, which holds only in-frame ones; the method was immunoSEQ multiplex PCR. The sample lists over 200,000 clones; around 87% were seen once. What was sequenced was PBMCs. The receptors stem from a woman younger than 30 in good health and CMV-seronegative.

V usage is TRBV29-1 and J usage is TRBJ1-2; D is perhaps TRBD1 (5 bases). Trimming took 2 bases from V and 5 from J, leaving 18 bases between them. The germline V gene has CDR1 SQVTM and CDR2 ANQGSEA. The CDR3 contains 15 residues. As DNA, the CDR3 is TGCAGCGTTGAATTCAGGGTCCACCAACATTATGGCTACACCTTC. Translating gives CSVEFRVHQHYGYTF. The variable domain in full, with the rest retrieved from reference TRBV29-1 and TRBJ1-2, is SAVISQKPSRDICQRGTSLTIQCQVDSQVTMMFWYRQQPGQSLTLIATANQGSEATYESGFVIDKFPISRPNLTFSTLTVSNMSPEDSSIYLCSVEFRVHQHYGYTFGSGTRLTVV.

V gene TRBV19 combines with J gene TRBJ1-6; perhaps TRBD1 as D (5 bases). The germline V gene encodes CDR1 LNHDA and CDR2 SQIVND (reference sequence). The CDR3 contains 15 residues. The ends were cut back, 4 bases at V and 8 bases at J, with 15 bases in the middle. CDR3 loop: CASSSLQGRDSPLHF. Written as DNA, the CDR3 is TGTGCCAGTAGTAGCCTCCAGGGAAGAGATTCACCCCTCCACTTT.

This clone is a singleton in its sample. The genes are TRBV28 and TRBJ2-5; TRBD1 matches at 8 bases. This CDR3 has 15 residues. The germline CDR1 and CDR2 sequences are MDHEN and SYDVKM. Trimming cost V 3 bases and J 4 bases; bases outside gene matches: 7. DNA of the CDR3: TGTGCCAGCAGTTTGACCGGGACAGGCGGAGAGACCCAGTACTTC. It translates to CASSLTGTGGETQYF.

This clone was counted a few times. The J gene is TRBJ1-2, the V gene TRBV11-2; D uncertain. Germline CDR1 and CDR2: SGHAT and FQNNGV. The length of the CDR3 is 11 residues. V was clipped by 4 bases and J by 5 bases, with 5 bases between them. This CDR3 reads CASSSQYGYTF. The CDR3 region has the DNA TGTGCCAGCAGCTCACAGTATGGCTACACCTTC.

This clone was seen just once. As DNA, the CDR3 is TGTGCCAGCAGTACCTCCGGGACTAGCGGGGGTGCAGATACGCAGTATTTT. It translates to CASSTSGTSGGADTQYF. The rearrangement links TRBV27 to TRBJ2-3; 14 bases fit TRBD2. V was pared by 5 bases and J by 4 bases, with 8 bases of the junction left unmatched. The CDR3 sequence is 17 residues long. Germline CDR1 reads MNHEY; CDR2 reads SMNVEV (reference sequence).

The chain links TRBV6-6 to TRBJ1-3; 7 positions match TRBD1. CDR1 and CDR2 from the germline V gene are MNHNY and SVGAGI (reference sequence). The CDR3 has 15 amino acids. After removal of 0 bases from V and 2 bases from J, the junction contained 1 base not matched to a gene. This CDR3 is CASSYSTGTGNTIYF. The DNA for the CDR3 is TGTGCCAGCAGTTACTCGACAGGGACTGGAAACACCATATATTTT.

Notes on this clone: The junction and the germline gene differ at one end; a read error may be behind it. The chain joins TRBV7-7 to TRBJ2-3, with 9 bases aligning to TRBD2. Germline assignment: CDR1 SSHAT and CDR2 FNYEAQ (reference sequence). The CDR3 is made up of 17 amino acids. The CDR3, as DNA: TGTGCTAGCAGCCCCACCGGGCGGGGGGGAGAAGCAGATACGCAGTATTTT. This encodes CASSPTGRGGEADTQYF. The full variable domain, in which reference TRBV7-7 and TRBJ2-3 provide the parts outside the CDR3, is GAGVSQSPRYKVTKRGQDVTLRCDPISSHATLYWYQQALGQGPEFLTYFNYEAQPDKSGLPSDRFSAERPEGSISTLTIQRTEQRDSAMYRCASSPTGRGGEADTQYFGPGTRLTVL.

This clone appeared once. The chain combines TRBV7-6 with TRBJ2-7; TRBD1 might be the D (6 bases). Deletions cut 5 bases from V and 0 bases from J, with 14 bases between. The germline CDR1 and CDR2 sequences are SGHVS and FNYEAQ. This CDR3 contains 15 residues. The CDR3 here is CASSPNRDTSYEQYF. As DNA, the CDR3 is TGTGCCAGCAGCCCAAACCGGGACACCTCCTACGAGCAGTACTTC.

The V gene is TRBV5-1, the J gene TRBJ1-1; D is unresolved. V gave up 5 bases and J gave up 1 base, with 9 bases separating them. CDR3 length equals 13 residues. Germline V CDR1 and CDR2: SGHRS, YFSETQ. The CDR3 DNA follows: TGCGCCAGCAGACTTGAGGGGAACACTGAAGCTTTCTTT. Residues: CASRLEGNTEAFF.

This rearrangement joins TRBV10-2 to TRBJ2-7, with D uncertain. Germline-derived CDR1 and CDR2 are WSHSY and SAAADI. V was pared by 0 bases and J by 5 bases, with 5 bases between. The CDR3 sequence is 12 residues long. The CDR3 is CASSESGHEQYF. CDR3 DNA sequence: TGCGCCAGCAGTGAGTCTGGCCACGAGCAGTACTTC.

The chain has TRBV4-1 and TRBJ2-7; a weak D match, TRBD2 (5 bases). CDR1 is MGHRA and CDR2 is YSYEKL in the germline V gene. This CDR3 has 14 amino acids. V was cut by 1 base and J by 2 bases, with 9 bases left in between. In DNA, the CDR3 is TGCGCCAGCAGCCAAGGAGGGCCACCCTACGAGCAGTACTTC. It specifies CASSQGGPPYEQYF.

The chain employs TRBV13 and TRBJ2-1, with D perhaps TRBD1 (5 bases). The germline gives CDR1 PRHDT, CDR2 FYEKMQ (reference sequence). V was clipped by 3 bases and J by 0 bases, with 18 bases between them. This CDR3 has 18 residues. The CDR3 nucleotides are TGTGCCAGCAGCTTTGCAGGGAATCGGGCTAGCTCCTACAATGAGCAGTTCTTC. Protein: CASSFAGNRASSYNEQFF.

This clone appeared once. The chain couples TRBV4-1 to TRBJ1-1; D is uncertain. Deletions cut 1 base from V and 6 bases from J, with 12 bases between. Germline loops: CDR1 MGHRA, CDR2 YSYEKL. The CDR3 totals 14 residues. This CDR3 reads CASSQGGQKSEAFF. In DNA, the CDR3 is TGCGCCAGCAGCCAAGGAGGGCAGAAGTCTGAAGCTTTCTTT.

The rearrangement uses TRBV2 and TRBJ1-4, with 9 bases that match TRBD1. The CDR3 is 15 residues long. J gave up 7 bases and V 6 bases, and 9 bases lay outside the gene matches. Germline V gives CDR1 SNHLY, CDR2 FYNNEI. CDR3 region: CASRTRDRVIEKLFF. The CDR3 bases are TGTGCCAGCAGGACCAGGGACAGGGTGATTGAAAAACTGTTTTTT. The whole variable domain, remainder taken from reference TRBV2 and TRBJ1-4, is EPEVTQTPSHQVTQMGQEVILRCVPISNHLYFYWYRQILGQKVEFLVSFYNNEISEKSEIFDDQFSVERPDGSNFTLKIRSTKLEDSAMYFCASRTRDRVIEKLFFGSGTQLSVL.

The chain has TRBV7-9 and TRBJ1-1, with 7 bases lining up with TRBD1. CDR3 length: 13 amino acids. Germline V gene sequence: CDR1 SEHNR, CDR2 FQNEAQ (reference sequence). Trimming removed 2 bases from V and 5 bases from J; junction bases left unmatched: 2. The CDR3 DNA reads as TGTGCCAGCAGCTTAAGGGGGCTGACTGAAGCTTTCTTT. This translates into CASSLRGLTEAFF.

The V gene is TRBV6-5, the J gene TRBJ2-2; the match to TRBD2 covers 14 bases. The CDR3 spans 16 residues. CDR1 is MNHEY and CDR2 is SVGAGI in the germline V gene. V gave up 4 bases and J gave up 6 bases; unmatched junction bases: 4. CDR3 DNA sequence: TGTGCCAGCAGTTTAGGGACTAGCGGGGGTTCCGGGGAGCTGTTTTTT. Its translation is CASSLGTSGGSGELFF.

The genes are TRBV10-3 and TRBJ2-2, with D possibly TRBD1 on 5 matching bases. CDR1 and CDR2 from the germline V gene are ENHRY and SYGVKD. The CDR3 runs to 13 residues. V gave up 7 bases and J gave up 7 bases, with 13 bases separating them. In nucleotides, the CDR3 is TGTGCCATCAACAGGTATCAGGACGGGGAGCTGTTTTTT. It translates to CAINRYQDGELFF.

The chain links TRBV7-9 to TRBJ2-7; TRBD1 matches 7 bases. Germline V gives CDR1 SEHNR, CDR2 FQNEAQ (reference sequence). This CDR3 comprises 14 residues. The ends lost 7 bases at V and 4 bases at J; junction bases unmatched: 10. The CDR3 here is CASTGTVDGYEQYV. Written as DNA, the CDR3 is TGTGCCAGCACCGGGACAGTGGATGGATACGAGCAGTACGTC.

The CDR3 bases are TGCGCCAGCAGCTGGACATTGAACACTGAAGCTTTCTTT. Its protein is CASSWTLNTEAFF. V and J are TRBV5-1 and TRBJ1-1, with D possibly being TRBD1 (5 bases). With 3 bases removed from V and 0 bases from J, the gap between germline ends came to 6 bases. The CDR3 consists of 13 residues. CDR1 and CDR2 from the germline V gene are SGHRS and YFSETQ.

The chain has TRBV30 and TRBJ2-3; D call uncertain. Trimming took 0 bases from V and 3 from J, leaving 7 bases between them. The germline CDR1 and CDR2 sequences are GTSNPN and SVGIG (reference sequence). This CDR3 region has 13 residues. The CDR3 DNA reads as TGTGCCTGGAGTGTCAGGCGAACAGATACGCAGTATTTT. Translated, it gives CAWSVRRTDTQYF.

The rearrangement uses TRBV19 and TRBJ1-2, with 8 bases aligning to TRBD1. Looked up from germline, CDR1 is LNHDA and CDR2 is SQIVND (reference sequence). The CDR3 extends over 13 amino acids. Losses at the gene ends were 4 bases for V and 8 bases for J; bases not matched to a gene: 6. CDR3 in amino acids: CASSTHRGDGYTF. CDR3 nucleotides: TGTGCCAGTAGTACCCACAGGGGGGACGGCTACACCTTC.

The rearrangement uses TRBV11-2 and TRBJ2-3, with TRBD2 matching over 11 bases. V dropped 3 bases and J dropped 8; count of bases not matched to a gene: 7. From germline, CDR1 is SGHAT and CDR2 FQNNGV. The CDR3 sequence is 15 residues long. The DNA of the CDR3 is TGTGCCAGCAGCTTGGGCCTAGCGGGGGGAAGTACGCAGTATTTT. Translation: CASSLGLAGGSTQYF.

The chain links TRBV6-5 to TRBJ1-6; no reliable D call. The V gene lost 6 bases and the J gene lost 0 bases, with 9 bases spanning the gap. This CDR3 comprises 15 residues. From germline, CDR1 is MNHEY and CDR2 SVGAGI. Here the CDR3 DNA reads TGTGCCAGCAGCCCCGGGAGCTCCTATAATTCACCCCTCCACTTT. This translates into CASSPGSSYNSPLHF.

The CDR3 sequence is CASSERGGYGYTF. The CDR3, as DNA: TGTGCCAGCAGTGAAAGGGGTGGCTATGGCTACACCTTC. The chain combines TRBV6-4 with TRBJ1-2, with D possibly TRBD1 on 5 matching bases. The ends were cut back, 3 bases at V and 4 bases at J, with 9 bases in the middle. This CDR3 comprises 13 residues. Germline CDR1 reads MRHNA; CDR2 reads SNTAGT.

The chain joins TRBV4-1 to TRBJ1-3; possible D gene TRBD1, 6 bases. The CDR3 is 16 residues long. Trimming shortened V by 2 bases and J by 2 bases, and 13 bases separated the two germline ends. CDR1 and CDR2 from the germline V gene are MGHRA and YSYEKL. For the CDR3, the DNA is TGCGCCAGCAGCCAAATCATACAGGGTCCTGGAAACACCATATATTTT. It translates to CASSQIIQGPGNTIYF.

This sequence joins TRBV7-8 and TRBJ1-3; D is perhaps TRBD1 (6 bases). The CDR3 length is 16 residues. Looked up from germline, CDR1 is SGHVS and CDR2 is FQNEAQ. Trimming pared 4 bases from V and 3 bases from J, leaving 16 bases between. The CDR3 nucleotides are TGTGCCAGCAGCTCGATCCGGGACACGTATGGAAACACCATATATTTT. It codes for CASSSIRDTYGNTIYF.

The rearrangement joins TRBV25-1 to TRBJ2-1, with D tentatively TRBD2 (7 bases). The CDR3 consists of 15 residues. V shed 1 base and J shed 4 bases, with 11 bases lying between them. Per the germline V gene, CDR1 is MGHDK and CDR2 is SYGVNS. In nucleotides, the CDR3 is TGTGCCAGCAGTGAATTAAGGGGGGGTTACAATGAGCAGTTCTTC. Amino acids: CASSELRGGYNEQFF. Supplemented by reference TRBV25-1 and TRBJ2-1, the full variable domain reads EADIYQTPRYLVIGTGKKITLECSQTMGHDKMYWYQQDPGMELHLIHYSYGVNSTEKGDLSSESTVSRIRTEHFPLTLESARPSHTSQYLCASSELRGGYNEQFFGPGTRLTVL.

This clone is a singleton in its sample. The chain uses TRBV28 and TRBJ1-1, with D possibly matching TRBD1 (6 bases). V lost 4 bases to trimming and J lost 0 bases, with 9 bases between them. This CDR3 region has 14 residues. Germline V CDR1 and CDR2: MDHEN, SYDVKM. This chain's CDR3 is CASSSGQMNTEAFF. The CDR3 DNA sequence: TGTGCCAGCAGTTCTGGACAGATGAACACTGAAGCTTTCTTT.